This paragraph covers one TCR beta chain sequence. Its antigen is still unknown. This specimen comes from a study of T cells in localized non-small cell lung cancer. Study outcomes and limitations: Increased T cell density in blood showed an association with longer overall survival.

Method: immunoSEQ multiplex PCR; TCRdb's copy keeps in-frame clones and lacks some. Counted here are approximately 20,000 clones, more than 70% occurring once; the ten biggest clones make up roughly 15%. The germline gives CDR1 SGHDN, CDR2 FVKESK. The CDR3 consists of 16 residues. Trimming shortened V by 0 bases and J by 0 bases, and 12 bases separated the two germline ends. The chain carries TRBV14 and TRBJ2-7, with D perhaps matching TRBD2 (6 bases). The sequence derives from a woman aged 35 to 70 with stage II squamous cell lung carcinoma. This material consisted of PBMCs, taken before any cancer treatment. CDR3 nucleotide sequence: TGTGCCAGCAGCCAAGAGGAGGGTATGAGCTCCTACGAGCAGTACTTC. Its protein is CASSQEEGMSSYEQYF. Filled out from reference TRBV14 and TRBJ2-7, the complete variable domain reads EAGVTQFPSHSVIEKGQTVTLRCDPISGHDNLYWYRRVMGKEIKFLLHFVKESKQDESGMPNNRFLAERTGGTYSTLKVQPAELEDSGVYFCASSQEEGMSSYEQYFGPGTRLTVT.